This T cell receptor (beta chain) derives from a study of blood T cells in healthy people across ages. Study observations and caveats: PBMCs left unsorted prevented a conclusive naive versus antigen-experienced comparison.

Germline assignment: CDR1 GTSNPN and CDR2 SVGIG (reference sequence). With 2 bases removed from V and 1 base from J, the gap between germline ends came to 12 bases. This CDR3 contains 15 residues. For the second PCR, which ran for about 6 to 11 cycles, a sample-barcoded 5' primer and a J-beta primer mix were used. TCRdb analysed the 5' RACE reads with MiXCR anew, one entry per CDR3 protein. The sample carries roughly 720,000 distinct CDR3 sequences, approximately 55% recorded once. About this clonotype itself: Antigen: not known.

The source is a man older than 75 in good health. The chain carries TRBV30 and TRBJ1-5; no definite D call. The specimen was blood. Here the CDR3 DNA reads TGTGCCTGGAGTCCGGGCAGCCTGAGCAATCAGCCCCAGCATTTT. Translating gives CAWSPGSLSNQPQHF.